The subject of this entry is one T cell receptor (beta chain). Some clones are missing from TCRdb's copy, which holds only in-frame ones; the method was immunoSEQ multiplex PCR. The sample shows about 45,000 clones, about 77% of them seen only once. These data belong to a study of blood T cell repertoires in COVID-19. In the study overall: Acute-phase and convalescent COVID-19 samples originated in the United States, Italy and Spain. T cells, B-cell-depleted T cells, or PBMCs provided the cDNA or gDNA that served as material.

The clonotype originates from a woman aged 70-85 years with acute or convalescent COVID-19. Sequenced input: peripheral blood.

The CDR3 loop is CASSDGRRRGYF. The CDR3 DNA follows: TGTGCCAGCAGTGATGGACGAAGGCGGGGGTATTTT. The chain has TRBV25-1 and TRBJ2-3, with a tentative D call TRBD2 (6 bases). V lost 3 bases and J lost 14, with 15 bases in between. CDR1 and CDR2 from the germline V gene are MGHDK and SYGVNS. This CDR3 region has 12 residues.